These T cell receptor beta chains were read from a single sample in a study of beta chain features in type 1 diabetes. TCRdb's copy holds only in-frame clones and misses some; the assay was immunoSEQ multiplex PCR. Of more than 250,000 clones listed, roughly an eighth are singletons. Sequenced sample: naive CD4+ T cells from blood. Receptors were obtained from a man aged 25 to 45 with type 1 diabetes. Both conserved end residues are part of each CDR3. D genes are given only for firm matches. Not all rows give a size; the values are once, few, many and, for expanded clones, a class.

d_gene | j_gene | v_gene | abundance | CDR3nt | CDR3aa
- | TRBJ2-3 | TRBV7-2 | - | TGTGCCAGCAGCTTACGGCGAGGCGGGGCAGATACGCAGTATTTT | CASSLRRGGADTQYF
- | TRBJ1-2 | TRBV18 | few | TGTGCCAGCTCACCCCCCGGCCAGGCCTATGGCTACACCTTC | CASSPPGQAYGYTF
- | TRBJ1-5 | TRBV20-1 | few | TGCAGTGCAGGGGTTCAGCCCCAGCATTTT | CSAGVQPQHF
TRBD2 | TRBJ2-1 | TRBV18 | - | TGTGCCAGCTCACCACAGAACGGCGGGAGCTATGAGCAGTTCTTC | CASSPQNGGSYEQFF
TRBD1 | TRBJ1-1 | TRBV7-2 | - | TGTGCCAGCAGCCCGGGACAGCGGAGTACTGAAGCTTTCTTT | CASSPGQRSTEAFF
TRBD1 | TRBJ1-3 | TRBV5-4 | few | TGTGCCAGCAGCTCCGGGACAGCTCCCAGGAACACCATATATTTT | CASSSGTAPRNTIYF
- | TRBJ2-3 | TRBV7-2 | few | TGTGCCAGCAGCCCCCGCGGGGCTGCGAGCACAGATACGCAGTATTTT | CASSPRGAASTDTQYF
- | TRBJ1-2 | TRBV29-1 | - | TGCAGCGTTGAGGAGGGGACGAACTATGGCTACACCTTC | CSVEEGTNYGYTF
TRBD1 | TRBJ2-2 | TRBV19 | - | TGTGCCAGTAGTGTCAACAGGGGAGCGAACACCGGGGAGCTGTTTTTT | CASSVNRGANTGELFF
TRBD2 | TRBJ2-7 | TRBV7-9 | - | TGTGCCAGCAGCCGGACTAGCGGGAGGTACGAGCAGTACTTC | CASSRTSGRYEQYF
- | TRBJ1-2 | TRBV9 | - | TGTGCCAGCAGCGTAGCTACGAGCTACACCTTC | CASSVATSYTF
- | TRBJ2-6 | TRBV5-4 | few | TGTGCCAGCAGCACGGACGTTCCTCCAGGGGGGGCCAACGTCCTGACTTTC | CASSTDVPPGGANVLTF
TRBD1 | TRBJ1-1 | TRBV6-1 | - | TGTGCCAGCCGGGACAGGGTAGTTACTGAAGCTTTCTTT | CASRDRVVTEAFF
- | TRBJ1-2 | TRBV28 | - | TGTGCCAGCAGTCTAAAACCGGGTGGCTACACCTTC | CASSLKPGGYTF
- | TRBJ2-2 | TRBV9 | few | TGTGCCAGCAGCGTAGCCGCGGGGAGCGGGGAGCTGTTTTTT | CASSVAAGSGELFF
TRBD2 | TRBJ2-3 | TRBV6-6 | few | TGTGCCAGCAGTTTGCAGCGGGAGAGGGAAGATACGCAGTATTTT | CASSLQREREDTQYF
- | TRBJ1-2 | TRBV7-2 | - | TGTGCCAGCAGCTTGGATGGGGCGAGTGGCTACACCTTC | CASSLDGASGYTF
- | TRBJ1-5 | TRBV18 | - | TGTGCCAGCTCAGGGGGCGCGAATCAGCCCCAGCATTTT | CASSGGANQPQHF
- | TRBJ1-2 | TRBV28 | few | TGTGCCAGCAGTTTATCGGCAGGGAACTATGGCTACACCTTC | CASSLSAGNYGYTF
TRBD1 | TRBJ1-2 | TRBV2 | - | TGTGCCAGCAGTTTACAGGGGGCTTACGGCTATGGCTACACCTTC | CASSLQGAYGYGYTF
- | TRBJ2-5 | TRBV29-1 | once | TGCAGCATTGTTGGCGGGGCAAAGACCCAGTACTTC | CSIVGGAKTQYF
- | TRBJ2-7 | TRBV7-6 | - | TGTGCCAGCAGCTTAGCGGCGGACTCCTACGAGCAGTACTTC | CASSLAADSYEQYF
TRBD2 | TRBJ2-5 | TRBV7-3 | - | TGTGCCAGCAGGTTTAGCGGGGAAGGGGAGACCCAGTACTTC | CASRFSGEGETQYF
TRBD2 | TRBJ2-7 | TRBV5-1 | few | TGCGCCAGCAGTCGGGAGCGGGACTACGAGCAGTACTTC | CASSRERDYEQYF
TRBD1 | TRBJ2-7 | TRBV28 | - | TGTGCCAGCAGTTTATGGGGGACAGGGGGAACCTACGAGCAGTACTTC | CASSLWGTGGTYEQYF
TRBD2 | TRBJ2-6 | TRBV15 | - | TGTGCCACCAGCGTTTATGGCGGGAGGGAACCTGGGGCCAACGTCCTGACTTTC | CATSVYGGREPGANVLTF
- | TRBJ2-1 | TRBV5-6 | few | TGTGCCAGCAGCCAGGGACTTGCGACATACAATGAGCAGTTCTTC | CASSQGLATYNEQFF
TRBD2 | TRBJ2-1 | TRBV11-3 | once | TGTGCCAGCAGCTCAAGCGGGAGGAATGAGCAGTTCTTC | CASSSSGRNEQFF
TRBD2 | TRBJ2-2 | TRBV5-1 | few | TGCGCCAGCACGGGACTAGCGTCTTACACCGGGGAGCTGTTTTTT | CASTGLASYTGELFF
TRBD2 | TRBJ2-1 | TRBV25-1 | few | TGTGCCAGCAGTGGAACGGGGGGCTACAATGAGCAGTTCTTC | CASSGTGGYNEQFF
TRBD1 | TRBJ2-7 | TRBV6-5 | - | TGTGCCAGCAGCTCCGGGACAGGGAGCTCCTACGAGCAGTACTTC | CASSSGTGSSYEQYF
TRBD2 | TRBJ2-2 | TRBV5-4 | - | TGTGCCAGCAGGCCCGGGGGGGATACCGGGGAGCTGTTTTTT | CASRPGGDTGELFF
TRBD2 | TRBJ2-3 | TRBV10-3 | - | TGTGCCATCACTTCGAGTACTAGCGGGGTCACAGATACGCAGTATTTT | CAITSSTSGVTDTQYF
TRBD2 | TRBJ2-7 | TRBV25-1 | - | TGTGCCAGCAGTGATTCTAGCGGGGGTACCTACGAGCAGTACTTC | CASSDSSGGTYEQYF
- | TRBJ1-5 | TRBV28 | few | TGTGCCAGCAGTTTCTCACAGGGTCAGCCCCAGCATTTT | CASSFSQGQPQHF
- | TRBJ1-1 | TRBV6-1 | few | TGTGCCAGCAGTGAGGGTCCCGGGGAGACAGCTTTCTTT | CASSEGPGETAFF
TRBD2 | TRBJ2-3 | TRBV29-1 | - | TGCAGCGTGGATAGCGGGAGGGCTAATACGCAGTATTTT | CSVDSGRANTQYF
TRBD1 | TRBJ1-1 | TRBV6-5 | - | TGTGCCAGCAGTTCTGAGACAGGGGAGGCGGCAGAAGCTTTCTTT | CASSSETGEAAEAFF
- | TRBJ2-1 | TRBV7-2 | - | TGTGCCAGTCAAGCTCCAGGGGCGAGAGGCAATGAGCAGTTCTTC | CASQAPGARGNEQFF
- | TRBJ2-7 | TRBV18 | - | TGTGCCAGCTCCTCCGAGACCTACGAGCAGTACTTC | CASSSETYEQYF
- | TRBJ2-7 | TRBV9 | - | TGTGCCAGCAGCGTGGTCCAGGCGGGCGAGCAGTACTTC | CASSVVQAGEQYF